Each of the 31 T cell receptor beta chains below was sequenced from the same sample in a study of CD8+ T cells in alopecia areata. Extracted from the samples, RNA was reverse transcribed into cDNA to serve as the sequencing template. Clones were sequenced by immunoSEQ multiplex PCR, and TCRdb holds only the in-frame ones, with some missing. The table has 150,000 or so clones, around 64% seen once. This sample comprised CD8+ T cells sorted from blood, obtained at week 0. These receptors all stem from a human donor with alopecia areata.

The V and J genes are TRBV2 and TRBJ2-7; TRBD1 aligns across 9 bases. The CDR3 sequence is 14 residues long. Germline assignment: CDR1 SNHLY and CDR2 FYNNEI. V trimming: 6 bases; J trimming: 5 bases; junction bases outside the gene matches: 8. The CDR3 loop is CASSPRDRVDEQYF. CDR3 DNA sequence: TGTGCCAGCAGCCCCCGGGACAGGGTCGACGAGCAGTACTTC.

This chain links TRBV30 with TRBJ2-3; D perhaps matches TRBD1 (6 bases). The CDR3 has 14 amino acids. V shed 3 bases and J shed 2 bases, with 12 bases lying between them. Germline loops: CDR1 GTSNPN, CDR2 SVGIG (reference sequence). The CDR3 sequence: CAWRGDTNTDTQYF. The CDR3 region has the DNA TGTGCCTGGAGGGGGGACACAAACACAGATACGCAGTATTTT.

V is TRBV30 and J is TRBJ2-3; 9 nucleotides agree with TRBD2. This CDR3 spans 15 amino acids. Germline V gives CDR1 GTSNPN, CDR2 SVGIG (reference sequence). The V and J ends lost 4 bases and 3 bases, in that order; junction bases with no gene match: 8. The CDR3 is CAWNRLAGNTDTQYF. CDR3 bases: TGTGCCTGGAACCGCCTAGCGGGGAATACAGATACGCAGTATTTT.

The chain uses TRBV7-2 and TRBJ2-1, with D perhaps TRBD2 (5 bases). V lost 3 bases, J lost 4 bases, and 7 bases lay in between. The CDR3 runs 13 residues. Per germline, CDR1 SGHTA and CDR2 FQGNSA. The CDR3 nucleotides read TGTGCCAGCAGCTTTGGGGAGTACAATGAGCAGTTCTTC. It is translated as CASSFGEYNEQFF.

This clone was observed once. The CDR3 DNA reads TGTGCCAGCAGCTTAGCGGGAGGCCCAGAGACCCAGTACTTC. Protein: CASSLAGGPETQYF. The V and J genes are TRBV7-6 and TRBJ2-5, with D possibly being TRBD2 (6 bases). The germline V gene encodes CDR1 SGHVS and CDR2 FNYEAQ. The CDR3 runs to 14 residues. V lost 0 bases, J lost 4 bases, and 9 bases lay in between.

V usage is TRBV30 and J usage is TRBJ1-2; no reliable D call. This CDR3 is built from 16 residues. From germline, CDR1 is GTSNPN and CDR2 SVGIG (reference sequence). V dropped 5 bases and J dropped 0 bases, with 19 bases sitting between them. The DNA for the CDR3 is TGTGCCTGGGAGCTCGGGTGGCACCAAGCTAACTATGGCTACACCTTC. Its protein product is CAWELGWHQANYGYTF.

The chain employs TRBV5-1 and TRBJ1-2, with unresolved D. CDR3 size: 12 residues. V dropped 5 bases and J dropped 6 bases, with 11 bases sitting between them. CDR1 SGHRS and CDR2 YFSETQ come from the germline V gene. Here the CDR3 reads CASSHGLHGYTF. For the CDR3, the DNA is TGCGCCAGCAGTCACGGACTTCATGGCTACACCTTC.

This clone was recorded a few times. The chain joins TRBV7-9 to TRBJ1-1, with D perhaps TRBD1 (6 bases). The CDR3 runs 12 residues. V was trimmed by 8 bases and J by 3 bases, leaving 10 bases between them. Germline-derived CDR1 and CDR2 are SEHNR and FQNEAQ (reference sequence). This CDR3 reads CASAAGDTEAFF. The DNA for the CDR3 is TGTGCCAGCGCGGCAGGGGACACTGAAGCTTTCTTT.

The rearrangement links TRBV6-5 to TRBJ2-5, with TRBD1 matching 7 bases. The germline V gene encodes CDR1 MNHEY and CDR2 SVGAGI. V shed 6 bases, J shed 2 bases, and the junction held 9 bases outside the gene matches. This CDR3 contains 15 residues. As DNA, the CDR3 is TGTGCCAGCAGAATAAGACAGGGCAGACAAGAGACCCAGTACTTC. Translated, it gives CASRIRQGRQETQYF.

The chain uses TRBV2 and TRBJ1-2, with no clear D. From germline, CDR1 is SNHLY and CDR2 FYNNEI. The CDR3 loop spans 12 amino acids. The germline V and J ends were trimmed by 2 bases and 4 bases, with 5 bases remaining between them. In DNA form, the CDR3 reads TGTGCCAGCAGTGAATGGAGCTATGGCTACACCTTC. It specifies CASSEWSYGYTF.

Here the CDR3 reads CASSVGTGYKNIQYF. DNA for the CDR3: TGTGCCAGCAGTGTCGGGACAGGGTACAAAAACATTCAGTACTTC. This chain links TRBV25-1 with TRBJ2-4; 9 bases align to TRBD1. The V segment lost 4 bases and the J segment 3 bases; nucleotides outside the gene matches: 4. The CDR3 covers 15 residues. Germline values: CDR1 MGHDK, CDR2 SYGVNS.

The chain recombines TRBV29-1 with TRBJ2-7; D may be TRBD1 (5 bases). V was trimmed by 2 bases and J by 2 bases, leaving 7 bases between them. Germline CDR1 SQVTM, CDR2 ANQGSEA. CDR3 size: 12 residues. The CDR3: CSVETGAYEQYF. DNA for the CDR3: TGCAGCGTTGAAACAGGAGCCTACGAGCAGTACTTC.

This chain links TRBV4-1 with TRBJ2-3, with TRBD2 matching 9 bases. The germline gives CDR1 MGHRA, CDR2 YSYEKL. Losses at the gene ends were 2 bases for V and 7 bases for J; bases not matched to a gene: 13. CDR3 size: 17 residues. CDR3 loop: CASSQTHPPGLAYTQYF. The CDR3 DNA reads as TGCGCCAGCAGCCAAACACATCCGCCGGGACTAGCTTATACGCAGTATTTT.

This clone was recorded only once. The gene calls are TRBV5-6 and TRBJ2-5; D uncertain. V dropped 0 bases and J dropped 5 bases, with 8 bases sitting between them. The CDR3 runs to 13 residues. Germline assignment: CDR1 SGHDT and CDR2 YYEEEE. The CDR3 DNA reads TGTGCCAGCAGCTTGGGTAGCCTGGAGACCCAGTACTTC. Protein product: CASSLGSLETQYF. Combining the CDR3 with reference TRBV5-6 and TRBJ2-5 gives the whole variable domain DAGVTQSPTHLIKTRGQQVTLRCSPKSGHDTVSWYQQALGQGPQFIFQYYEEEERQRGNFPDRFSGHQFPNYSSELNVNALLLGDSALYLCASSLGSLETQYFGPGTRLLVL.

The V gene is TRBV29-1, the J gene TRBJ1-2; D is unresolved. The CDR3 loop spans 15 amino acids. In germline, CDR1 is SQVTM, CDR2 ANQGSEA. V was shortened by 0 bases and J by 8 bases, with 19 bases between the two germline ends. CDR3 bases: TGCAGCGTTGAAGATCTAACCCCCCACTTCGAGGGCTACACCTTC. Translated: CSVEDLTPHFEGYTF.

This clone has a single count. One end of the junction fails to match germline, which may point to a read error. This chain uses TRBV25-1 with TRBJ2-5, with D hard to call. From germline, CDR1 is MGHDK and CDR2 SYGVNS. This CDR3 spans 14 amino acids. The CDR3 sequence is CASSEYLGQETQYF. In DNA form, the CDR3 reads TGTGCCAGTAGTGAATATCTGGGGCAAGAGACCCAGTACTTC. Full variable domain (missing parts from reference TRBV25-1 and TRBJ2-5): EADIYQTPRYLVIGTGKKITLECSQTMGHDKMYWYQQDPGMELHLIHYSYGVNSTEKGDLSSESTVSRIRTEHFPLTLESARPSHTSQYLCASSEYLGQETQYFGPGTRLLVL.

This sequence joins TRBV30 and TRBJ1-2; 7 bases are a match to TRBD1. Germline CDR1 and CDR2: GTSNPN and SVGIG (reference sequence). This CDR3 comprises 18 residues. After removal of 2 bases from V and 7 bases from J, the junction contained 22 bases not matched to a gene. CDR3 region: CAWSSPVLGPDRESGYTF. The CDR3 DNA reads as TGTGCCTGGAGTTCCCCCGTCCTAGGGCCCGACAGGGAATCTGGCTACACCTTC.

The CDR3 coding sequence is TGCGCCAGCAGCGCTAGCGGGGGCTCTTCCTACGAGCAGTACTTC. It is translated as CASSASGGSSYEQYF. The chain has TRBV4-1 and TRBJ2-7; TRBD2 agrees at 10 bases. Germline V gene lookup returns CDR1 MGHRA and CDR2 YSYEKL. V gave up 5 bases and J gave up 1 base; unmatched junction bases: 5. CDR3 length: 15 residues.

A few counts support this clone. The rearrangement joins TRBV30 to TRBJ2-2; D might be TRBD2 (6 bases). In germline, CDR1 is GTSNPN, CDR2 SVGIG (reference sequence). The CDR3 totals 12 residues. The V gene lost 5 bases and the J gene lost 4 bases, with 8 bases spanning the gap. In DNA, the CDR3 is TGTGCCTGGTACGGGAGCACCGGGGAGCTGTTTTTT. Encoded protein: CAWYGSTGELFF.

On this clone itself: This same CDR3 is encoded by further DNA sequences in the sample. The chain recombines TRBV5-6 with TRBJ1-3; no definite D call. V dropped 2 bases and J dropped 1 base, with 7 bases sitting between them. The CDR3 is made up of 14 amino acids. Germline loops: CDR1 SGHDT, CDR2 YYEEEE. CDR3 bases: TGTGCCAGCAGCTTCGGGTCTTCTGGAAACACCATATATTTT. It specifies CASSFGSSGNTIYF. The full variable domain, with the rest looked up from reference TRBV5-6 and TRBJ1-3, is DAGVTQSPTHLIKTRGQQVTLRCSPKSGHDTVSWYQQALGQGPQFIFQYYEEEERQRGNFPDRFSGHQFPNYSSELNVNALLLGDSALYLCASSFGSSGNTIYFGEGSWLTVV.

The rearrangement links TRBV11-2 to TRBJ2-2; D remains ambiguous. The CDR3 extends over 16 amino acids. Trimming removed 4 bases from V and 7 bases from J, with 19 bases in between. Germline V gene data show CDR1 as SGHAT and CDR2 as FQNNGV. The CDR3 loop is CASSSPRRRMGGELFF. The CDR3 nucleotides read TGTGCCAGCAGCTCCCCCCGCCGTAGGATGGGCGGGGAGCTGTTTTTT.

This clone has more than one count but fewer than ten. CDR3 coding DNA: TGCGCCAGCAGTCAATGCGACGAGCAGTACTTC. It yields the protein CASSQCDEQYF. V is TRBV23-1 and J is TRBJ2-7; D gene uncertain. TRBV23-1 is known as an ORF, though its function is uncertain. The CDR3 is made up of 11 amino acids. The V and J ends lost 1 base and 5 bases respectively, with 3 bases between them.

This clone has just a few counts. The chain is built from TRBV29-1 and TRBJ2-6; D perhaps matches TRBD1 (6 bases). Germline V gives CDR1 SQVTM, CDR2 ANQGSEA. V lost 5 bases to trimming and J lost 0 bases, with 14 bases between them. The CDR3 is 16 residues long. The CDR3 nucleotides read TGCAGCGTTACGGGGACACCCAACTCTGGGGCCAACGTCCTGACTTTC. Translating gives CSVTGTPNSGANVLTF.

The gene calls are TRBV6-5 and TRBJ2-4; a weak D match, TRBD2 (5 bases). This CDR3 has 13 residues. Germline V gene sequence: CDR1 MNHEY, CDR2 SVGAGI. The V and J ends lost 10 bases and 4 bases respectively, with 14 bases between them. Written as DNA, the CDR3 is TGTGCCATCGGGGAGAGTAAGAAAAACATTCAGTACTTC. It encodes CAIGESKKNIQYF.

Worth noting for this clone: Other DNA sequences in the sample encode the same CDR3. V is TRBV13 and J is TRBJ2-5, with unresolved D. The V gene lost 5 bases and the J gene lost 5 bases, with 12 bases spanning the gap. The CDR3 sequence is 13 residues long. Germline V gene data show CDR1 as PRHDT and CDR2 as FYEKMQ (reference sequence). CDR3: CASSPPLEETQYF. The CDR3 DNA is TGTGCCAGCAGCCCGCCGTTGGAGGAGACCCAGTACTTC.

The chain couples TRBV19 to TRBJ2-2, with D perhaps TRBD1 (5 bases). The length of the CDR3 is 15 residues. The ends were cut back, 7 bases at V and 5 bases at J, with 17 bases in the middle. CDR1 LNHDA and CDR2 SQIVND come from the germline V gene (reference sequence). This chain's CDR3 is CASTQTRASTGELFF. CDR3 coding DNA: TGTGCCAGTACCCAAACCAGGGCAAGTACCGGGGAGCTGTTTTTT.

The chain recombines TRBV7-9 with TRBJ2-5, with D possibly being TRBD1 or TRBD2 (5 bases each). Trimming took off 4 bases at V and 2 bases at J, with 11 bases between the two ends. This CDR3 contains 14 residues. In germline, CDR1 is SEHNR, CDR2 FQNEAQ (reference sequence). CDR3 amino acids: CASSSGPRQETQYF. The CDR3 nucleotides are TGTGCCAGCAGCTCGGGACCGCGACAAGAGACCCAGTACTTC.

Only a few counts were recorded for this clone. The J gene is TRBJ2-1, the V gene TRBV15; D is unresolved. The CDR3 consists of 16 residues. Per germline, CDR1 LNHNV and CDR2 YYDKDF (reference sequence). V lost 3 bases to trimming and J lost 0 bases, with 12 bases between them. CDR3 loop: CATSSRDSSSYNEQFF. The CDR3, as DNA: TGTGCCACCAGCAGCCGCGACTCGAGCTCCTACAATGAGCAGTTCTTC.

Judged by abundance, this clone is medium-sized. This sequence joins TRBV2 and TRBJ2-7; D is unresolved. The CDR3 is 12 residues long. The germline gives CDR1 SNHLY, CDR2 FYNNEI. V gave up 2 bases and J gave up 6 bases, with 8 bases separating them. The CDR3 reads CASSEQSPEQYF. The CDR3 coding sequence is TGTGCCAGCAGTGAACAGAGCCCCGAGCAGTACTTC.

A few counts support this clone. The rearrangement joins TRBV5-8 to TRBJ2-2; D gene unclear. Trimming took off 0 bases at V and 4 bases at J, with 7 bases between the two ends. This CDR3 contains 14 residues. The germline V gene encodes CDR1 SGHTS and CDR2 YDEGEE. This chain's CDR3 is CASSLGASTGELFF. As DNA, the CDR3 is TGTGCCAGCAGCTTGGGGGCAAGCACCGGGGAGCTGTTTTTT. Looking up the rest from reference TRBV5-8 and TRBJ2-2 gives the full variable domain: EAGVTQSPTHLIKTRGQQATLRCSPISGHTSVYWYQQALGLGLQFLLWYDEGEERNRGNFPPRFSGRQFPNYSSELNVNALELEDSALYLCASSLGASTGELFFGEGSRLTVL.

The chain has TRBV29-1 and TRBJ2-7; D call uncertain. CDR3 length: 12 amino acids. Trimming left V 7 bases short and J 1 base short, with 11 bases between. In germline, CDR1 is SQVTM, CDR2 ANQGSEA. The CDR3 reads CSGRTVSYEQYF. CDR3 bases: TGCAGCGGCCGGACGGTTTCCTACGAGCAGTACTTC.